This T cell receptor (beta chain) is drawn from a study of blood T cell repertoires in COVID-19. Turning to the study itself: From the United States, Italy and Spain came samples of acute and convalescent COVID-19. Nucleic acid was either cDNA or gDNA, and it came from T cells, B-cell-depleted T cells, or PBMCs.

Per the authors' pipeline: Reference gene primer amplification yielded estimated nucleated cell counts. Clones were read by immunoSEQ multiplex PCR, and TCRdb kept only the in-frame ones, dropping some. D and trimming come from the DNA, and the V and J calls and clone size come from that table. The table includes about 180,000 clones, 86% detected once. What was sequenced was peripheral blood. The origin of this receptor is a woman younger than 45 with active or convalescent COVID-19.

The CDR3 coding sequence is TGTGCCAGCAGCCCCCTCCCGAACACTGAAGCTTTCTTT. Translated: CASSPLPNTEAFF. This chain connects TRBV9 to TRBJ1-1; no clear D gene. V was cut by 4 bases and J by 1 base, with 8 bases left in between. Germline CDR1 reads SGDLS; CDR2 reads YYNGEE. CDR3 length: 13 residues.